A selection of T cell receptor beta chains follows, all from one sample in a study of sequential checkpoint blockade in melanoma. Using immunoSEQ multiplex PCR, the repertoire was profiled, and TCRdb retains in-frame clones only, with some absent. The sample has under 25,000 clones, roughly 73% seen once. Sample: CD8+ T cells sorted from blood (inferred from file names), taken from a patient given nivolumab and ipilimumab in sequence. Receptors originate from a human donor with melanoma. The CDR3 runs from the conserved cysteine through the conserved F or W. The D gene is left open where the match is weak. Expanded clones are given a class, and other clones once, few, many or no size at all.

>TRBD1|once|TRBJ1-2|TRBV7-9
CASSFAPSRLGQPNYGYTF
TGTGCCAGCAGCTTTGCCCCCTCCCGCCTGGGACAGCCTAACTATGGCTACACCTTC
>TRBD1|.|TRBJ1-2|TRBV5-4
CASSHMGQGADGYTF
TGTGCCAGCAGCCACATGGGACAGGGGGCGGATGGCTACACCTTC
>TRBD1|.|TRBJ2-5|TRBV27
CASTPGQGILQETQYF
TGTGCCAGCACCCCGGGACAGGGGATACTCCAAGAGACCCAGTACTTC
>TRBD1|once|TRBJ1-1|TRBV11-2
CASSSGGAGTEAFF
TGTGCCAGCAGTTCAGGGGGCGCGGGGACTGAAGCTTTCTTT
>TRBD2|.|TRBJ2-3|TRBV19
CASRNPGGSTDTQYF
TGTGCCAGTAGAAACCCGGGGGGTAGCACAGATACGCAGTATTTT
>.|few|TRBJ2-2|TRBV6-5
CASTRAEDSTGELFF
TGTGCCAGCACTCGAGCGGAGGATTCCACCGGGGAGCTGTTTTTT
>.|.|TRBJ2-7|TRBV4-1
CASSQAIPRTTSSYEQYF
TGCGCCAGCAGCCAAGCTATCCCCCGGACAACCAGCTCCTACGAGCAGTACTTC
>TRBD2|.|TRBJ2-7|TRBV7-9
CASITSAHEQYF
TGTGCCAGCATTACTAGCGCCCACGAGCAGTACTTC
>TRBD1|.|TRBJ1-6|TRBV6-5
CASRDRDNSPLHF
TGTGCCAGCCGGGACAGGGATAATTCACCCCTCCACTTT
>TRBD2|once|TRBJ2-1|TRBV28
CASDSGGIYNEQFF
TGTGCCAGCGATAGCGGGGGTATCTACAATGAGCAGTTCTTC
>TRBD1|.|TRBJ2-7|TRBV6-1
CASSFSTGQPYEQYF
TGTGCCAGCAGCTTTTCTACGGGACAGCCCTACGAGCAGTACTTC
>TRBD2|.|TRBJ2-1|TRBV7-9
CASSPRLAGVEDEQFF
TGTGCCAGCAGCCCCCGACTAGCGGGAGTGGAGGATGAGCAGTTCTTC
>TRBD1|.|TRBJ1-1|TRBV19
CASIPRNRGLMNTEAFF
TGTGCCAGTATCCCTCGGAACAGGGGGCTCATGAACACTGAAGCTTTCTTT
>.|.|TRBJ2-7|TRBV5-5
CASSPGFTYEQYF
TGTGCCAGCAGCCCGGGTTTTACCTACGAGCAGTACTTC
>.|.|TRBJ1-1|TRBV4-1
CASSQESPAVDTEAFF
TGCGCCAGCAGCCAAGAGTCCCCAGCAGTGGACACTGAAGCTTTCTTC
>TRBD1|.|TRBJ2-1|TRBV9
CASSHSGGNEQFF
TGTGCCAGCAGCCATTCAGGGGGCAATGAGCAGTTCTTC
>.|few|TRBJ1-1|TRBV6-6
CASRGSVTEAFF
TGTGCCAGCCGGGGTTCGGTCACTGAAGCTTTCTTT
>.|.|TRBJ1-6|TRBV6-5
CASSLTGSDNSPLHF
TGTGCCAGCAGTTTGACCGGGTCTGATAATTCACCCCTCCACTTT
>.|few|TRBJ2-5|TRBV13
CASSLPSQAQYF
TGTGCCAGCAGCTTACCGAGTCAGGCCCAGTACTTC
>.|.|TRBJ1-2|TRBV27
CASSTGTPYGYTF
TGTGCCAGCAGTACCGGGACACCTTATGGCTACACCTTC
>.|.|TRBJ1-2|TRBV6-1
CASSEVEAGPVYGYTF
TGTGCCAGCAGTGAAGTCGAGGCAGGGCCCGTCTATGGCTACACCTTC
>.|.|TRBJ1-5|TRBV7-8
CASSSRPAGRTNQPQHF
TGTGCCAGCAGCTCCCGCCCGGCAGGGAGGACCAATCAGCCCCAGCATTTT
>TRBD1|.|TRBJ1-6|TRBV10-2
CASYDRGVYNSPLHF
TGCGCCAGCTACGACAGGGGGGTCTATAATTCACCCCTCCACTTT
>.|.|TRBJ1-6|TRBV28
CASSLGSSYNSPLHF
TGTGCCAGCAGTTTGGGCAGCTCCTATAATTCTCCCCTCCACTTT
>.|.|TRBJ2-3|TRBV21-1
CASSPLGQGEDTQYF
TGTGCCAGCAGCCCCCTGGGACAGGGGGAAGATACGCAGTATTTT
>TRBD2|.|TRBJ2-1|TRBV19
CASIGRAGLAGGRGEQFF
TGTGCCAGTATTGGACGCGCGGGACTAGCGGGAGGAAGGGGTGAGCAGTTCTTC
>.|.|TRBJ2-7|TRBV5-2
CASSDGTHEQYF
TGCGCCAGCAGTGACGGGACACACGAGCAGTACTTC
>.|.|TRBJ2-3|TRBV13
CASSLDRFLDTQYF
TGTGCCAGCAGCTTAGATCGGTTTTTAGATACGCAGTATTTT
>TRBD1|.|TRBJ2-7|TRBV25-1
CASSGHRGRTYEQYF
TGTGCCAGCAGTGGGCACAGGGGGCGGACCTACGAGCAGTACTTC
>.|.|TRBJ2-1|TRBV28
CASSLRGTSSYNEQFF
TGTGCCAGCAGTTTACGGGGAACTAGCTCCTACAATGAGCAGTTCTTC
>.|.|TRBJ1-3|TRBV27
CASSLRAGATGNTIYF
TGTGCCAGCAGTTTAAGGGCAGGGGCTACTGGAAACACCATATATTTT
>TRBD1|.|TRBJ1-5|TRBV28
CASRRTGRNQPQHF
TGTGCCAGCAGGCGGACAGGGCGAAATCAGCCCCAGCATTTT
>.|.|TRBJ2-7|TRBV6-5
CASSSTTGYEQYF
TGTGCCAGCAGTTCCACTACAGGGTACGAGCAGTACTTC
>TRBD2|medium-sized|TRBJ2-1|TRBV4-2
CASSSRILAEQFF
TGTGCCAGCAGCTCGCGCATACTAGCGGAGCAGTTCTTC
>.|.|TRBJ2-7|TRBV9
CASSSDGGNYEQYF
TGTGCCAGCAGCTCAGATGGGGGGAACTACGAGCAGTACTTC
>.|.|TRBJ2-1|TRBV11-2
CASSLPLGRDNEQFF
TGTGCCAGCAGCTTACCCCTAGGTCGGGACAATGAGCAGTTCTTC
>TRBD1|.|TRBJ1-2|TRBV27
CASSLSNRGHDGYTF
TGTGCCAGCAGTTTATCGAACAGGGGGCACGATGGCTACACCTTC
>TRBD1|.|TRBJ2-7|TRBV7-6
CASSARQGAYEQYF
TGTGCCAGCAGCGCCCGACAGGGGGCCTACGAGCAGTACTTC
>.|.|TRBJ2-7|TRBV5-4
CASSYSREQYF
TGTGCCAGCAGCTATTCTCGCGAGCAGTACTTC
>TRBD1|.|TRBJ1-2|TRBV7-9
CASSYTGTGGALGGYTF
TGTGCCAGCAGCTATACCGGGACAGGGGGCGCCTTGGGAGGCTACACCTTC
>.|.|TRBJ2-7|TRBV28
CASGPWKTYEQYF
TGTGCCAGCGGGCCGTGGAAAACCTACGAGCAGTACTTC